A selection of T cell receptor beta chains follows, all from one sample in a study of blood T cell repertoires in COVID-19. Here immunoSEQ multiplex PCR was the method, and the copy in TCRdb shows in-frame clones only, minus some. The sample lists some 210,000 clones, 80% to 90% occurring once. Material for sequencing was PBMCs or T cells enriched from blood (not recorded which). These receptor sequences come from a man in his forties or fifties who had recovered from COVID-19. Both conserved end residues are part of each CDR3. A D gene is named only where the DNA matches it firmly. Clone size is stated in some rows and not others, as once, few, many or a class when expanded.

CDR3aa: CASSTPGLLRDTQYF
CDR3nt: TGTGCCAGCAGTACTCCGGGACTCCTTCGAGATACGCAGTATTTT
j_gene: TRBJ2-3
abundance: .
len: 15
v_gene: TRBV27
d_gene: .

CDR3aa: CAISRPMGGGSSYEQYF
CDR3nt: TGTGCCATCAGCCGACCCATGGGAGGGGGGAGCTCCTACGAGCAGTACTTC
j_gene: TRBJ2-7
abundance: .
len: 17
v_gene: TRBV10-3
d_gene: .

CDR3aa: CASRRENMNTEAFF
CDR3nt: TGTGCCTCCCGGAGGGAGAATATGAACACTGAAGCTTTCTTT
j_gene: TRBJ1-1
abundance: .
len: 14
v_gene: TRBV30
d_gene: .

CDR3aa: CASSLASSSGETQYF
CDR3nt: TGCGCCAGCAGCTTGGCTTCCAGCAGCGGAGAGACCCAGTACTTC
j_gene: TRBJ2-5
abundance: once
len: 15
v_gene: TRBV5-1
d_gene: .

CDR3aa: CASSLDRKGNAFF
CDR3nt: TGTGCCAGCAGCTTAGATCGAAAGGGGAATGCTTTCTTT
j_gene: TRBJ1-1
abundance: .
len: 13
v_gene: TRBV11-2
d_gene: .

CDR3aa: CASTLAGESEQFF
CDR3nt: TGTGCCAGCACCTTAGCGGGAGAGAGTGAGCAGTTCTTC
j_gene: TRBJ2-1
abundance: .
len: 13
v_gene: TRBV11-2
d_gene: TRBD2

CDR3aa: CASSLEPGGEAFF
CDR3nt: TGCGCCAGCAGCTTGGAACCTGGGGGCGAAGCTTTCTTT
j_gene: TRBJ1-1
abundance: .
len: 13
v_gene: TRBV5-1
d_gene: .

CDR3aa: CASSLGNSRRGNEQFF
CDR3nt: TGTGCCAGCAGCTTGGGGAACAGCCGTCGGGGCAATGAGCAGTTCTTC
j_gene: TRBJ2-1
abundance: .
len: 16
v_gene: TRBV5-5
d_gene: .

CDR3aa: CASSQVGTGTSPLHF
CDR3nt: TGTGCCAGCAGCCAAGTGGGGACAGGGACTTCACCCCTCCACTTT
j_gene: TRBJ1-6
abundance: once
len: 15
v_gene: TRBV14
d_gene: TRBD1

CDR3aa: CASSLGANYGYTF
CDR3nt: TGTGCCAGCAGCTTGGGAGCTAACTATGGCTACACCTTC
j_gene: TRBJ1-2
abundance: .
len: 13
v_gene: TRBV5-4
d_gene: .

CDR3aa: CATSGQTGELFF
CDR3nt: TGTGCCACCAGTGGTCAGACCGGGGAGCTGTTTTTT
j_gene: TRBJ2-2
abundance: .
len: 12
v_gene: TRBV24-1
d_gene: .

CDR3aa: CASSQEGLRQGASYEQYF
CDR3nt: TGTGCCAGCAGCCAAGAAGGGCTGAGACAGGGTGCATCCTACGAGCAGTACTTC
j_gene: TRBJ2-7
abundance: .
len: 18
v_gene: TRBV4-2
d_gene: TRBD1

CDR3aa: CASSDGASGGGELFF
CDR3nt: TGCGCCAGCAGTGATGGGGCTAGCGGGGGCGGGGAGCTGTTTTTT
j_gene: TRBJ2-2
abundance: .
len: 15
v_gene: TRBV10-2
d_gene: TRBD2

CDR3aa: CASSLVQGATEAFF
CDR3nt: TGTGCCAGCAGCTTAGTGCAGGGGGCTACTGAAGCTTTCTTT
j_gene: TRBJ1-1
abundance: .
len: 14
v_gene: TRBV7-2
d_gene: TRBD1

CDR3aa: CASSNHRGQVNTEAFF
CDR3nt: TGTGCCAGTAGCAACCACAGGGGGCAAGTGAACACTGAAGCTTTCTTT
j_gene: TRBJ1-1
abundance: .
len: 16
v_gene: TRBV19
d_gene: TRBD1

CDR3aa: CASSSAHMNTEAFF
CDR3nt: TGTGCCAGCAGCTCCGCCCACATGAACACTGAAGCTTTCTTT
j_gene: TRBJ1-1
abundance: .
len: 14
v_gene: TRBV13
d_gene: .

CDR3aa: CASSRPGGGTGGNTEAFF
CDR3nt: TGTGCCAGCAGCCGCCCCGGGGGGGGAACGGGCGGGAACACTGAAGCTTTCTTT
j_gene: TRBJ1-1
abundance: .
len: 18
v_gene: TRBV7-9
d_gene: .

CDR3aa: CASRTGPNSYEQYF
CDR3nt: TGTGCCAGCAGAACAGGGCCCAACTCCTACGAGCAGTACTTC
j_gene: TRBJ2-7
abundance: few
len: 14
v_gene: TRBV27
d_gene: .

CDR3aa: CASSAHRGTSPLHF
CDR3nt: TGTGCCAGCAGCGCGCACAGGGGGACCTCACCCCTCCACTTT
j_gene: TRBJ1-6
abundance: .
len: 14
v_gene: TRBV25-1
d_gene: TRBD1

CDR3aa: CASSVDPSVYNEQFF
CDR3nt: TGTGCCAGCAGCGTAGACCCTAGCGTCTACAATGAGCAGTTCTTC
j_gene: TRBJ2-1
abundance: few
len: 15
v_gene: TRBV9
d_gene: .

CDR3aa: CASSPGLAGGLGNEQFF
CDR3nt: TGTGCCAGCAGCCCCGGACTAGCGGGAGGATTGGGAAATGAGCAGTTCTTC
j_gene: TRBJ2-1
abundance: .
len: 17
v_gene: TRBV11-3
d_gene: TRBD2

CDR3aa: CAISGGGNYGYTF
CDR3nt: TGTGCCATCAGTGGGGGGGGTAACTATGGCTACACCTTC
j_gene: TRBJ1-2
abundance: .
len: 13
v_gene: TRBV10-3
d_gene: .

CDR3aa: CAWVPGGGAGPQHF
CDR3nt: TGTGCCTGGGTACCCGGGGGAGGGGCAGGCCCCCAGCATTTT
j_gene: TRBJ1-5
abundance: .
len: 14
v_gene: TRBV30
d_gene: .

CDR3aa: CASSYSDSVRQYF
CDR3nt: TGTGCCAGCAGTTATTCTGACTCGGTCAGGCAGTACTTC
j_gene: TRBJ2-7
abundance: .
len: 13
v_gene: TRBV6-1
d_gene: .

CDR3aa: CSVVGAGNTIYF
CDR3nt: TGCAGCGTTGTTGGAGCGGGAAACACCATATATTTT
j_gene: TRBJ1-3
abundance: few
len: 12
v_gene: TRBV29-1
d_gene: .

CDR3aa: CASSIGGGEKLFF
CDR3nt: TGTGCCAGTAGTATCGGGGGAGGAGAAAAACTGTTTTTT
j_gene: TRBJ1-4
abundance: .
len: 13
v_gene: TRBV19
d_gene: .

CDR3aa: CASSGLTDTQYF
CDR3nt: TGTGCCAGCAGCGGGCTCACAGATACGCAGTATTTT
j_gene: TRBJ2-3
abundance: .
len: 12
v_gene: TRBV9
d_gene: .

CDR3aa: CASSHRDRRGYTF
CDR3nt: TGTGCCAGCAGCCACAGGGACAGGAGGGGCTACACCTTC
j_gene: TRBJ1-2
abundance: .
len: 13
v_gene: TRBV11-3
d_gene: TRBD1

CDR3aa: CASSLGVSGTGGYQPQHF
CDR3nt: TGTGCCAGCAGCTTAGGAGTCTCCGGGACAGGGGGTTATCAGCCCCAGCATTTT
j_gene: TRBJ1-5
abundance: .
len: 18
v_gene: TRBV11-2
d_gene: TRBD1

CDR3aa: CASSLGQGSEKLFF
CDR3nt: TGTGCCAGCAGTTTAGGGCAGGGAAGCGAAAAACTGTTTTTT
j_gene: TRBJ1-4
abundance: once
len: 14
v_gene: TRBV28
d_gene: .

CDR3aa: CASNMDRRNEQFF
CDR3nt: TGTGCCAGCAACATGGACAGGAGGAATGAGCAGTTCTTC
j_gene: TRBJ2-1
abundance: .
len: 13
v_gene: TRBV5-8
d_gene: TRBD1

CDR3aa: CASSLAGGKETQYF
CDR3nt: TGTGCCAGCAGCCTAGCGGGAGGCAAGGAGACCCAGTACTTC
j_gene: TRBJ2-5
abundance: .
len: 14
v_gene: TRBV7-9
d_gene: TRBD2

CDR3aa: CASSPQARDNEQFF
CDR3nt: TGTGCCAGCAGCCCCCAAGCGAGGGACAATGAGCAGTTCTTC
j_gene: TRBJ2-1
abundance: .
len: 14
v_gene: TRBV9
d_gene: .

CDR3aa: CASSGGQGTNTGELFF
CDR3nt: TGCGCCAGTAGCGGGGGACAGGGGACAAACACCGGGGAGCTGTTTTTT
j_gene: TRBJ2-2
abundance: once
len: 16
v_gene: TRBV5-1
d_gene: .

CDR3aa: CASRTGTSLYF
CDR3nt: TGTGCCAGCAGAACCGGGACTAGCCTGTACTTC
j_gene: TRBJ2-7
abundance: many
len: 11
v_gene: TRBV6-5
d_gene: TRBD2

CDR3aa: CASSLDISGNTIYF
CDR3nt: TGTGCCAGTAGTCTGGACATATCAGGAAACACCATATATTTT
j_gene: TRBJ1-3
abundance: .
len: 14
v_gene: TRBV19
d_gene: .

CDR3aa: CASSPQLARPKLYNEQFF
CDR3nt: TGTGCCAGCTCACCACAGTTAGCGCGTCCTAAACTATACAATGAGCAGTTCTTC
j_gene: TRBJ2-1
abundance: .
len: 18
v_gene: TRBV18
d_gene: .

CDR3aa: CATSDSLRGAWGFFF
CDR3nt: TGTGCCACCAGTGATTCACTCCGGGGGGCCTGGGGGTTTTTCTTT
j_gene: TRBJ1-1
abundance: .
len: 15
v_gene: TRBV24-1
d_gene: .

CDR3aa: CASSPIPGDLIAKNIQYF
CDR3nt: TGTGCCAGCTCACCGATACCCGGAGACCTGATAGCCAAAAACATTCAGTACTTC
j_gene: TRBJ2-4
abundance: .
len: 18
v_gene: TRBV18
d_gene: .

CDR3aa: CASSQGQATDTQYF
CDR3nt: TGCGCCAGCAGCCAGGGACAGGCCACAGATACGCAGTATTTT
j_gene: TRBJ2-3
abundance: .
len: 14
v_gene: TRBV4-1
d_gene: TRBD1

CDR3aa: CASSVRRGEKLFF
CDR3nt: TGTGCCAGCAGTGTCCGACGAGGTGAAAAACTGTTTTTT
j_gene: TRBJ1-4
abundance: .
len: 13
v_gene: TRBV27
d_gene: .

CDR3aa: CASSSTGTANTGELFF
CDR3nt: TGTGCCAGCAGTTCCACCGGGACAGCGAACACCGGGGAGCTGTTTTTT
j_gene: TRBJ2-2
abundance: .
len: 16
v_gene: TRBV6-4
d_gene: TRBD1

CDR3aa: CASSEERKSPLHF
CDR3nt: TGTGCCAGCAGTGAAGAGAGGAAGTCACCCCTCCACTTT
j_gene: TRBJ1-6
abundance: .
len: 13
v_gene: TRBV2
d_gene: .

CDR3aa: CASSYSGRGQSPLHF
CDR3nt: TGTGCCAGCAGTTACTCGGGCAGGGGGCAGTCACCCCTCCACTTT
j_gene: TRBJ1-6
abundance: .
len: 15
v_gene: TRBV6-5
d_gene: TRBD1

CDR3aa: CASSRGGVSAGELFF
CDR3nt: TGTGCCAGCAGCCGGGGGGGCGTCTCGGCCGGGGAGCTGTTTTTT
j_gene: TRBJ2-2
abundance: .
len: 15
v_gene: TRBV9
d_gene: TRBD2

CDR3aa: CASSLGQGVTNQPQHF
CDR3nt: TGTGCCAGCAGCTTGGGACAGGGGGTGACCAATCAGCCCCAGCATTTT
j_gene: TRBJ1-5
abundance: few
len: 16
v_gene: TRBV5-6
d_gene: TRBD1

CDR3aa: CASYGTGTGSYEQYF
CDR3nt: TGTGCCAGCTACGGGACAGGGACAGGGTCCTACGAGCAGTACTTC
j_gene: TRBJ2-7
abundance: .
len: 15
v_gene: TRBV6-5
d_gene: TRBD1

CDR3aa: CASSPQGAYGYTF
CDR3nt: TGTGCCAGCAGCCCACAGGGGGCCTATGGCTACACCTTC
j_gene: TRBJ1-2
abundance: .
len: 13
v_gene: TRBV5-4
d_gene: TRBD1

CDR3aa: CAWSRQVPGSGNTIYF
CDR3nt: TGTGCCTGGAGTCGACAGGTCCCTGGCTCTGGAAACACCATATATTTT
j_gene: TRBJ1-3
abundance: .
len: 16
v_gene: TRBV30
d_gene: .

CDR3aa: CASMGDSRNEKLFF
CDR3nt: TGTGCCAGCATGGGGGACAGCCGAAATGAAAAACTGTTTTTT
j_gene: TRBJ1-4
abundance: few
len: 14
v_gene: TRBV2
d_gene: TRBD1

CDR3aa: CASSLDPGGQDGYTF
CDR3nt: TGCGCCAGCAGCTTGGATCCAGGGGGCCAAGATGGCTACACCTTC
j_gene: TRBJ1-2
abundance: .
len: 15
v_gene: TRBV5-1
d_gene: TRBD1